These T cell receptor beta chains were read from a single sample in a study of T cells after yellow fever vaccination. Using its own MiXCR run on the 5' RACE reads, TCRdb lists one record per CDR3 protein. The sample has 400,000 or so distinct CDR3 sequences, about 6.2% seen once. This material consisted of PBMCs, taken 5 days after the yellow fever booster vaccination. Every receptor here comes from a man in his thirties or forties who received the YFV17D yellow fever vaccine. The CDR3 runs from the conserved cysteine through the conserved F or W. The order of the fields is clone size, V gene, J gene, D gene, CDR3 DNA, CDR3 protein. D genes are given only for firm matches. For some rows the clone size is stated as once, few or many, or as a class when expanded; others skip it.

abundance: few; v_gene: TRBV29-1; j_gene: TRBJ2-5; d_gene: .; CDR3nt: TGCAGCGTTGGGGACTCGAAGACCCAGTACTTC; CDR3aa: CSVGDSKTQYF
abundance: few; v_gene: TRBV6-2/TRBV6-3; j_gene: TRBJ2-1; d_gene: .; CDR3nt: TGTGCCAGCAGTTTAGCTAGCTCATCCTACAATGAGCAGTTCTTC; CDR3aa: CASSLASSSYNEQFF
abundance: few; v_gene: TRBV7-8; j_gene: TRBJ2-1; d_gene: TRBD2; CDR3nt: TGTGCCAGCAGCCTCCTGGAGAGTAGCGGGAGGGCCGAAGAGCAGTTCTTC; CDR3aa: CASSLLESSGRAEEQFF
abundance: many; v_gene: TRBV7-2; j_gene: TRBJ2-5; d_gene: .; CDR3nt: TGTGCCAGCAGCTTAAGTCGGGATCAAAGGGAGACCCAGTACTTC; CDR3aa: CASSLSRDQRETQYF
abundance: few; v_gene: TRBV7-2; j_gene: TRBJ2-1; d_gene: .; CDR3nt: TGTGCCAGCAGCGACCGAACTTTGGAGATTGAGCAGTTCTTC; CDR3aa: CASSDRTLEIEQFF
abundance: many; v_gene: TRBV29-1; j_gene: TRBJ2-1; d_gene: TRBD2; CDR3nt: TGCAGCGCCCGACTAGCGGAACGTTCCTACAATGAGCAGTTCTTC; CDR3aa: CSARLAERSYNEQFF
abundance: .; v_gene: TRBV19; j_gene: TRBJ2-1; d_gene: .; CDR3nt: TGTGCCAGCAGTATAGAGGGACGGGGCGATGAGCAGTTCTTC; CDR3aa: CASSIEGRGDEQFF
abundance: few; v_gene: TRBV19; j_gene: TRBJ2-7; d_gene: .; CDR3nt: TGTGCCAGTAGTCATTTCTACGAGCAGTACTTC; CDR3aa: CASSHFYEQYF
abundance: many; v_gene: TRBV12-3/TRBV12-4; j_gene: TRBJ2-3; d_gene: .; CDR3nt: TGTGCCAGCAGGGGCAGGAAGGGGACCGCAGATACGCAGTATTTT; CDR3aa: CASRGRKGTADTQYF
abundance: .; v_gene: TRBV20-1; j_gene: TRBJ2-3; d_gene: TRBD2; CDR3nt: TGCAGTGCGATCAGCGGGGGAGGGGTTACGCAGTATTTT; CDR3aa: CSAISGGGVTQYF
abundance: .; v_gene: TRBV29-1; j_gene: TRBJ2-7; d_gene: TRBD2; CDR3nt: TGCAGCGTTATCCGTAAGGGAGGGTACTACGAGCAGTACTTC; CDR3aa: CSVIRKGGYYEQYF
abundance: .; v_gene: TRBV4-3; j_gene: TRBJ2-7; d_gene: .; CDR3nt: TGCGCCAGCAGCCAAGAGACACAGGCCCGGTGCGAGCAGTACTTC; CDR3aa: CASSQETQARCEQYF
abundance: few; v_gene: TRBV11-2; j_gene: TRBJ2-7; d_gene: .; CDR3nt: TGTGCCAGCAGCGAACAATGGGGCCAGGACGAGCAGTACTTC; CDR3aa: CASSEQWGQDEQYF
abundance: many; v_gene: TRBV3-1; j_gene: TRBJ2-4; d_gene: TRBD1; CDR3nt: TGTGCCAGCAGCCAACTAGACAGGGGGGCCAAAAACATTCAGTACTTC; CDR3aa: CASSQLDRGAKNIQYF
abundance: few; v_gene: TRBV12-3/TRBV12-4; j_gene: TRBJ2-2; d_gene: TRBD2; CDR3nt: TGTGCCAGCAGTGGGACTAGCGGGAGGGCCTCCCCCGGGGAGCTGTTTTTT; CDR3aa: CASSGTSGRASPGELFF
abundance: few; v_gene: TRBV7-2; j_gene: TRBJ2-4; d_gene: .; CDR3nt: TGTGCCAGCAGCGCCGCTAGGGACAACCATGGGTACTTC; CDR3aa: CASSAARDNHGYF
abundance: .; v_gene: TRBV6-5; j_gene: TRBJ1-1; d_gene: TRBD1; CDR3nt: TGTGCCAGCAGTTTTAGAGGGGGCATGAACACTGAAGCTTTCTTT; CDR3aa: CASSFRGGMNTEAFF
abundance: many; v_gene: TRBV20-1; j_gene: TRBJ2-7; d_gene: .; CDR3nt: TGCAGTGCTACCTCCTACGAGCAGTACTTC; CDR3aa: CSATSYEQYF
abundance: .; v_gene: TRBV6-1; j_gene: TRBJ2-4; d_gene: TRBD2; CDR3nt: TGTGCCAGCAGCATATGGGGGGGGGAGCTTCAGTACTTC; CDR3aa: CASSIWGGELQYF
abundance: many; v_gene: TRBV5-1; j_gene: TRBJ2-2; d_gene: TRBD1; CDR3nt: TGCGCCAGCAGCACCGGGACAGGGAACACCGGGGAGCTGTTTTTT; CDR3aa: CASSTGTGNTGELFF
abundance: few; v_gene: TRBV3-1; j_gene: TRBJ1-5; d_gene: TRBD1; CDR3nt: TGTGCCAGCAGCCAAACAGGGGCTCAGCCCCAGCATTTT; CDR3aa: CASSQTGAQPQHF
abundance: few; v_gene: TRBV5-1; j_gene: TRBJ1-5; d_gene: TRBD1; CDR3nt: TGCGCCAGCAGCTTGGGGGACAGTGGCAATCAGCCCCAGCATTTT; CDR3aa: CASSLGDSGNQPQHF
abundance: many; v_gene: TRBV18; j_gene: TRBJ2-5; d_gene: .; CDR3nt: TGTGCCAGCTCACCAGACGGGGAGACCCAGTACTTC; CDR3aa: CASSPDGETQYF